A single sample gave rise to the 32 T cell receptor beta chains below, sequenced in a study of T cell changes during pregnancy in multiple sclerosis. TCRdb keeps only in-frame clones here, not all; method: immunoSEQ multiplex PCR. The sample carries approximately 9,000 clones, 83% recorded once. Sequenced material: CD8+ T cells from peripheral blood mononuclear cells, taken in the third trimester of pregnancy. These receptors all come from a female donor in good health, enrolled as a control in a pregnancy study.

The chain has TRBV27 and TRBJ2-7; 10 positions match TRBD1. The CDR3 consists of 15 residues. Germline trimming cut 5 bases from V and 12 bases from J; bases unmatched to any gene: 16. CDR1 and CDR2 from the germline V gene are MNHEY and SMNVEV (reference sequence). CDR3 residues: CASSPPGTGAAGAYF. CDR3 bases: TGTGCCAGCAGTCCCCCCGGGACAGGGGCCGCCGGAGCGTACTTC.

Concerning this clone: Other DNA sequences from this sample encode an identical CDR3 as well. V usage is TRBV28 and J usage is TRBJ2-7, with D perhaps TRBD2 (6 bases). The V gene lost 2 bases and the J gene lost 3 bases, with 11 bases spanning the gap. The CDR3 has 14 amino acids. Per germline, CDR1 MDHEN and CDR2 SYDVKM. CDR3 loop: CASSLGQGGYEQYF. CDR3 in DNA: TGTGCCAGCAGTTTAGGCCAGGGAGGCTACGAGCAGTACTTC.

The chain uses TRBV7-9 and TRBJ2-3; D is undetermined. The V gene lost 5 bases and the J gene lost 5 bases, with 8 bases spanning the gap. In germline, CDR1 is SEHNR, CDR2 FQNEAQ (reference sequence). The CDR3 spans 12 residues. The DNA for the CDR3 is TGTGCCAGCAGCCCGAGGCTAGATACGCAGTATTTT. Protein: CASSPRLDTQYF.

The rearrangement joins TRBV10-3 to TRBJ1-2; possibly TRBD1 for D (6 bases). CDR3 length equals 13 residues. Germline V gene data show CDR1 as ENHRY and CDR2 as SYGVKD. Trimming cost V 6 bases and J 7 bases, with 15 bases left between them. This CDR3 reads CAISPGRGGGYTF. CDR3 coding DNA: TGTGCCATCAGCCCCGGCAGGGGTGGTGGCTACACCTTC.

The chain links TRBV27 to TRBJ1-5; TRBD1 aligns across 8 bases. This CDR3 contains 14 residues. CDR1 is MNHEY and CDR2 is SMNVEV in the germline V gene (reference sequence). With V trimmed by 6 bases and J by 1 base, 2 bases remained unmatched. CDR3 sequence (DNA): TGTGCCAGCAGCTGGACAGGGAGCAATCAGCCCCAGCATTTT. The encoded protein is CASSWTGSNQPQHF.

This rearrangement joins TRBV27 to TRBJ1-1, with 8 bases fitting TRBD1. Germline V lookup: CDR1 MNHEY, CDR2 SMNVEV (reference sequence). The CDR3 spans 14 residues. Unmatched junction bases numbered 5, after V lost 2 bases and J lost 6 bases. CDR3: CASSLQGARAEAFF. Written as DNA, the CDR3 is TGTGCCAGCAGTTTACAGGGGGCCCGAGCTGAAGCTTTCTTT.

The rearrangement uses TRBV5-1 and TRBJ2-1; maybe TRBD1 (6 bases). The germline V and J ends were trimmed by 4 bases and 4 bases, with 15 bases remaining between them. The CDR3 totals 15 residues. CDR1 and CDR2 from the germline V gene are SGHRS and YFSETQ. This CDR3 reads CASSHWTDLYNEQFF. In DNA, the CDR3 is TGCGCCAGCAGCCACTGGACAGACCTATACAATGAGCAGTTCTTC.

The chain joins TRBV5-8 to TRBJ1-1; the match to TRBD1 covers 7 bases. Germline assignment: CDR1 SGHTS and CDR2 YDEGEE. The junction had 5 bases not matched to a gene; V was cut back by 7 bases and J by 2 bases. This CDR3 has 13 amino acids. CDR3 sequence: CASSGQSNTEAFF. CDR3 DNA sequence: TGTGCCAGCTCGGGACAGTCCAACACTGAAGCTTTCTTT.

The chain uses TRBV7-8 and TRBJ2-1, with 8 bases aligning to TRBD2. The germline CDR1 and CDR2 sequences are SGHVS and FQNEAQ. The CDR3 is 17 residues long. The trim removed 1 base at V and 6 bases at J, leaving 11 bases unmatched. CDR3 protein: CASSLGGAGGDFNEQFF. For the CDR3, the DNA is TGTGCCAGCAGCTTAGGAGGGGCGGGGGGCGACTTCAATGAGCAGTTCTTC.

In regard to this clone: A junction end diverges from the germline sequence, so it may reflect a read error. Other DNA sequences in this sample translate to the same CDR3. The V gene is TRBV10-1, the J gene TRBJ2-1; 11 bases fit TRBD2. Germline V gives CDR1 WNHNN, CDR2 SYGVQD (reference sequence). CDR3 length: 15 residues. CDR3 sequence: CASSDRGSGREEQFF. CDR3 coding DNA: TGTGCCAGCAGTGACCGGGGTAGCGGGAGGGAGGAGCAGTTCTTC.

The chain joins TRBV9 to TRBJ2-7, with 7 bases fitting TRBD2. J gave up 2 bases and V 4 bases, and 3 bases lay outside the gene matches. Germline CDR1 reads SGDLS; CDR2 reads YYNGEE. The CDR3 spans 13 residues. Written as DNA, the CDR3 is TGTGCCAGCAGCCCTGGGAGGGCCTACGAGCAGTACTTC. Encoded protein: CASSPGRAYEQYF.

The CDR3 sequence: CASSLGGVAGYNEQFF. In DNA, the CDR3 is TGCGCCAGCAGCCTAGGGGGAGTAGCGGGTTACAATGAGCAGTTCTTC. The genes are TRBV4-1 and TRBJ2-1; weak D call: TRBD2 (7 bases). Per germline, CDR1 MGHRA and CDR2 YSYEKL. The CDR3 extends over 16 amino acids. Trimming left V 4 bases short and J 4 bases short, with 17 bases between.

The chain combines TRBV7-8 with TRBJ1-5; 8 bases map to TRBD1. J was trimmed by 1 base and V by 4 bases; bases with no gene match: 3. Looked up from germline, CDR1 is SGHVS and CDR2 is FQNEAQ. The CDR3 consists of 15 residues. The CDR3 region is CASSSRQGSNQPQHF. Written as DNA, the CDR3 is TGTGCCAGCAGCTCGCGACAGGGGAGCAATCAGCCCCAGCATTTT.

This chain uses TRBV9 with TRBJ1-1; D is ambiguous. V was cut by 4 bases and J by 3 bases, with 10 bases left in between. The germline V gene encodes CDR1 SGDLS and CDR2 YYNGEE. The CDR3 contains 13 residues. CDR3 sequence: CASSRGSDTEAFF. In nucleotides, the CDR3 is TGTGCCAGCAGCCGGGGATCGGACACTGAAGCTTTCTTT.

The chain carries TRBV30 and TRBJ1-5; 12 positions agree with TRBD1. Per germline, CDR1 GTSNPN and CDR2 SVGIG (reference sequence). The CDR3 runs 14 residues. V shed 2 bases and J 8 bases; nucleotides not matched to a gene: 4. The CDR3 DNA follows: TGTGCCTGGAGTCAGGGGACAGGGGGCGAGCCCCAGCATTTT. It is translated as CAWSQGTGGEPQHF.

This clone was seen more than once but under ten times. The chain uses TRBV11-1 and TRBJ2-7; 8 bases match TRBD2. This CDR3 is 15 amino acids long. Germline CDR1 reads SGHAT; CDR2 reads FQDESV (reference sequence). V lost 0 bases and J lost 3; bases outside the gene matches: 4. As DNA, the CDR3 is TGTGCCAGCAGCTTAGCAGCTAGCGGGTACTACGAGCAGTACTTC. The encoded protein is CASSLAASGYYEQYF.

The genes are TRBV23-1 and TRBJ1-2, with D possibly TRBD1 on 6 matching bases. TRBV23-1 is designated an ORF whose function remains uncertain. The V end lost 2 bases, the J end lost 3 bases, and 16 bases lay between the germline ends. The CDR3 loop spans 16 amino acids. The CDR3 reads CASSQPERQADYGYTF. The CDR3 DNA follows: TGCGCCAGCAGTCAACCGGAGAGACAGGCCGACTATGGCTACACCTTC.

The J gene is TRBJ1-4, the V gene TRBV9; 8 bases map to TRBD1. J lost 4 bases, V lost 4 bases, and 3 bases had no gene match. The V gene's germline CDR1 is SGDLS and CDR2 YYNGEE. The CDR3 is 14 residues long. CDR3 sequence: CASSTTGDNEKLFF. The DNA for the CDR3 is TGTGCCAGCAGCACGACAGGGGATAATGAAAAACTGTTTTTT.

The V gene is TRBV7-9, the J gene TRBJ1-6, with TRBD1 identical over 9 bases. Unmatched junction bases numbered 5, after V lost 5 bases and J lost 0 bases. This CDR3 is built from 17 residues. Germline V gives CDR1 SEHNR, CDR2 FQNEAQ (reference sequence). The CDR3 bases are TGTGCCAGCAGCCCGGACAGGGGAAGCTCCTATAATTCACCCCTCCACTTT. It translates to CASSPDRGSSYNSPLHF.

This rearrangement joins TRBV27 to TRBJ2-1, with TRBD1 matching 9 bases. Germline CDR1 and CDR2: MNHEY and SMNVEV (reference sequence). V lost 1 base, J lost 6 bases, and 4 bases stayed unmatched. The CDR3 contains 15 residues. The CDR3, as DNA: TGTGCCAGCAGTTTATTGGGACAGGGACTCAATGAGCAGTTCTTC. Translation gives CASSLLGQGLNEQFF.

This clone was counted between two and nine times. The chain recombines TRBV6-6 with TRBJ2-7; 8 bases fit TRBD1. Per germline, CDR1 MNHNY and CDR2 SVGAGI (reference sequence). CDR3 length: 14 amino acids. J lost 5 bases, V lost 0 bases, and 3 bases had no gene match. In DNA, the CDR3 is TGTGCCAGCAGTTACTCGACAGGGGTCGACGAGCAGTACTTC. Its protein product is CASSYSTGVDEQYF.

The chain recombines TRBV6-1 with TRBJ2-3; TRBD2 matches 12 bases. The CDR3 spans 14 residues. V lost 4 bases and J lost 4; bases outside the gene matches: 0. Germline V gene lookup returns CDR1 MNHNS and CDR2 SASEGT. CDR3 loop: CASSGLAGADTQYF. DNA for the CDR3: TGTGCCAGCAGTGGACTAGCGGGAGCAGATACGCAGTATTTT.

This chain uses TRBV10-3 with TRBJ1-1; D is perhaps TRBD1 (5 bases). The CDR3 spans 13 residues. Trimming shortened V by 6 bases and J by 1 base, and 9 bases separated the two germline ends. Germline-derived CDR1 and CDR2 are ENHRY and SYGVKD. Here the CDR3 DNA reads TGTGCCATCAGCGGGGGAGGGAACACTGAAGCTTTCTTT. This gives the protein CAISGGGNTEAFF.

This clone was seen a handful of times. The genes are TRBV6-4 and TRBJ2-3, with D perhaps TRBD2 (6 bases). Trimming pared 2 bases from V and 0 bases from J, leaving 6 bases between. Germline V gives CDR1 MRHNA, CDR2 SNTAGT. CDR3 length equals 14 residues. The CDR3 spells CASSDSGSTDTQYF. CDR3 bases: TGTGCCAGCAGTGACAGCGGGAGCACAGATACGCAGTATTTT.

The V and J genes are TRBV6-5 and TRBJ2-7; D may be TRBD1 (6 bases). The germline V gene encodes CDR1 MNHEY and CDR2 SVGAGI. The CDR3 runs 15 residues. V was trimmed by 1 base and J by 4 bases, leaving 14 bases between them. CDR3 in DNA: TGTGCCAGCAGTTACTACTCGGACAGAACATACGAGCAGTACTTC. It yields the protein CASSYYSDRTYEQYF.

This sequence joins TRBV4-3 and TRBJ2-7; perhaps TRBD1 as D (6 bases). The CDR3 totals 15 residues. From germline, CDR1 is LGHNA and CDR2 YSLEER. The germline V and J ends were trimmed by 3 bases and 1 base, with 13 bases remaining between them. The CDR3 sequence: CASSQGIQGSYEQYF. CDR3 bases: TGCGCCAGCAGCCAGGGAATACAGGGTTCCTACGAGCAGTACTTC.

The chain couples TRBV29-1 to TRBJ1-2, with D possibly being TRBD1 (5 bases). The germline V gene has CDR1 SQVTM and CDR2 ANQGSEA. CDR3 length equals 11 residues. V shed 5 bases and J shed 2 bases, with 6 bases lying between them. The CDR3 here is CSVPGNYGYTF. CDR3 nucleotide sequence: TGCAGCGTTCCAGGGAACTATGGCTACACCTTC.

The chain couples TRBV6-1 to TRBJ2-7; 8 nucleotides agree with TRBD2. The CDR3 runs 13 residues. V was pared by 10 bases and J by 4 bases, with 9 bases of the junction left unmatched. CDR1 and CDR2 from the germline V gene are MNHNS and SASEGT. CDR3 nucleotide sequence: TGTGCCACCGTAGGCGGGGGGACTTACGAGCAGTACTTC. It is translated as CATVGGGTYEQYF.

The chain joins TRBV29-1 to TRBJ2-5; 9 bases are a match to TRBD2. With 6 bases clipped from V and 1 base from J, the junction kept 6 bases outside the gene matches. The CDR3 is 14 residues long. CDR1 is SQVTM and CDR2 is ANQGSEA in the germline V gene. CDR3 residues: CSVAPSGTQETQYF. The CDR3 DNA reads as TGCAGCGTCGCCCCTAGCGGGACCCAAGAGACCCAGTACTTC.

Here the CDR3 DNA reads TGCGCCAGCAGCCAAGATAGGCCGGGGGGGTACAATGAGCAGTTCTTC. Encoded protein: CASSQDRPGGYNEQFF. The rearrangement links TRBV4-3 to TRBJ2-1; 8 nucleotides agree with TRBD2. The CDR3 has 16 amino acids. Germline values: CDR1 LGHNA, CDR2 YSLEER. V was pared by 0 bases and J by 4 bases, with 5 bases of the junction left unmatched.

The chain links TRBV4-3 to TRBJ1-1; perhaps TRBD1 as D (5 bases). V shed 0 bases and J shed 4 bases, with 24 bases lying between them. From germline, CDR1 is LGHNA and CDR2 YSLEER. The CDR3 sequence is 19 residues long. The CDR3 DNA follows: TGCGCCAGCAGCCAAGATATCGTTCGTTCGCGGGATAGGGGCACTGAAGCTTTCTTT. Translation: CASSQDIVRSRDRGTEAFF.

The rearrangement uses TRBV29-1 and TRBJ1-2; weak D call: TRBD1 (6 bases). The CDR3 is 9 residues long. Germline loops: CDR1 SQVTM, CDR2 ANQGSEA. The V and J ends lost 7 bases and 8 bases respectively, with 8 bases between them. CDR3 in amino acids: CSDRVGYTF. The CDR3 nucleotides are TGCAGCGACAGGGTCGGCTACACCTTC.